These 2 T cell receptor beta chains came from one sample sequenced in a study of cytomegalovirus exposure and HLA in healthy donors. The PCR contained 60 Vbeta and 13 Jbeta primers. TCRdb's table, derived via immunoSEQ multiplex PCR, lists solely in-frame clones and lacks some. Across approximately 110,000 clones, the top ten clones capture around 2.2% of the sample. What was sequenced was PBMCs. Receptors were obtained from a middle-aged man in good health and CMV-seronegative.

CDR3 in amino acids: CASRQGGRDIDTQYF. CDR3 coding DNA: TGTGCCAGTCGGCAAGGCGGGAGAGATATAGATACGCAGTATTTT. V usage is TRBV25-1 and J usage is TRBJ2-3; 7 bases are a match to TRBD2. Per germline, CDR1 MGHDK and CDR2 SYGVNS. The CDR3 runs to 15 residues. V lost 9 bases to trimming and J lost 5 bases; unmatched junction nucleotides: 14.

The chain recombines TRBV20-1 with TRBJ2-1, with D unclear. With 6 bases removed from V and 10 bases from J, the gap between germline ends came to 13 bases. Germline lookup yields CDR1 DFQATT and CDR2 SNEGSKA (reference sequence). This CDR3 is 11 amino acids long. CDR3 amino acids: CSASTHEEQFF. Here the CDR3 DNA reads TGCAGTGCCTCTACCCATGAGGAGCAGTTCTTC.